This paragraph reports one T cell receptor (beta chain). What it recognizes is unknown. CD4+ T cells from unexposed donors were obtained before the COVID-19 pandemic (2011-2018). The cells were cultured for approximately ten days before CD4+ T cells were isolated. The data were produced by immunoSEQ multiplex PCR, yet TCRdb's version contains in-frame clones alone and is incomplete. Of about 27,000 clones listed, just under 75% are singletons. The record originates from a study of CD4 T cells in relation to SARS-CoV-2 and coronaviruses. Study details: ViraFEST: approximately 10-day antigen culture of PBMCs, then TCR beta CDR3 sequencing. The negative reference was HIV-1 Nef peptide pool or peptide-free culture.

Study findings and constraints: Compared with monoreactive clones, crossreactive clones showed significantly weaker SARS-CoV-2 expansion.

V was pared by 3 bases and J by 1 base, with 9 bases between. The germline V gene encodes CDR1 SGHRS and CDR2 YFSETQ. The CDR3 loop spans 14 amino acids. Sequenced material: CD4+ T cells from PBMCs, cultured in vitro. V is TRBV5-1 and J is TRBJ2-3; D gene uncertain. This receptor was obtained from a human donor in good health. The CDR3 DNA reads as TGCGCCAGCAGCTATAGGGTACGCACAGATACGCAGTATTTT. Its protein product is CASSYRVRTDTQYF.